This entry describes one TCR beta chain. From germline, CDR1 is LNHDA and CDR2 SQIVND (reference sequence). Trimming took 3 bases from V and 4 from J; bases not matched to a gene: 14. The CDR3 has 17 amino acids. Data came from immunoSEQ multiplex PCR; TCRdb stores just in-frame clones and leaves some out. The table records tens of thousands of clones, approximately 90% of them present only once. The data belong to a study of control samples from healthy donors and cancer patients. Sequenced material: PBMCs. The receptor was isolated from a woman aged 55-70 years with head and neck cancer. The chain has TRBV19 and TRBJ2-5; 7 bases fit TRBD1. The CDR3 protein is CASSIKTGKGSGETQYF. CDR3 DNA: TGTGCCAGTAGTATTAAGACAGGGAAGGGCTCTGGAGAGACCCAGTACTTC.